The present TCR beta chain was sequenced within a study of T cells after yellow fever vaccination. Background on the study: In the case of low-cell-number fractions, SMART-Seq v4 Ultra Low Input was used for preparation.

The germline V gene has CDR1 SGDLS and CDR2 YYNGEE. V shed 0 bases and J shed 1 base, with 10 bases lying between them. CDR3 length equals 15 residues. Study-wide results and caveats: Across the CD4 and CD8 compartments, a small share of clonotypes was present in both. Detected again after the booster were most primary-vaccination clones, at 96% CD4 and 88% CD8.

This clonotype was detected many times. Its antigen is unknown. TCRdb re-called the 5' RACE reads through MiXCR, storing one row per CDR3 protein. The sample consists of under 150,000 distinct CDR3 sequences, over 7% of them appearing once. The sequencing used CD4+ T cells sorted from PBMCs, collected 5 days after the yellow fever booster vaccination. V is TRBV9 and J is TRBJ2-5; D not resolved. This TCR derives from a young man who received the YFV17D yellow fever vaccine. The CDR3 DNA reads TGTGCCAGCAGCGTAGCTCCCACAACCCAAGAGACCCAGTACTTC. It encodes CASSVAPTTQETQYF. Looking up the rest from reference TRBV9 and TRBJ2-5 gives the full variable domain: DSGVTQTPKHLITATGQRVTLRCSPRSGDLSVYWYQQSLDQGLQFLIQYYNGEERAKGNILERFSAQQFPDLHSELNLSSLELGDSALYFCASSVAPTTQETQYFGPGTRLLVL.